A selection of T cell receptor beta chains follows, all from one sample in a study of shared clonotypes between healthy human individuals. Measured with immunoSEQ multiplex PCR; TCRdb has only the in-frame clones, and not every one. The top ten clones hold roughly an eighth of a sample with approximately 480,000 clones, about 80% of them seen once. The sample was PBMCs. These TCRs come from a woman between 40 and 55 years old in good health. Some clones in this sample may be carry-over from other donors' samples. Both conserved end residues are part of each CDR3. D genes are given only for firm matches. Clone size, where shown, is once, few, many, or a class for clones that have expanded.

j_call: TRBJ2-7; v_call: TRBV7-2; clone_size: NA; d_call: NA; cdr3_aa: CASNLNLGSSYEQYF; cdr3_nt: TGTGCCAGCAACCTAAACCTGGGGAGCTCCTACGAGCAGTACTTC
j_call: TRBJ1-4; v_call: TRBV5-1; clone_size: NA; d_call: NA; cdr3_aa: CASSWGSTNEKLFF; cdr3_nt: TGCGCCAGCAGTTGGGGGTCGACTAATGAAAAACTGTTTTTT
j_call: TRBJ1-5; v_call: TRBV10-2; clone_size: NA; d_call: NA; cdr3_aa: CASSLQVNQPQHF; cdr3_nt: TGCGCCAGCAGTCTACAGGTCAATCAGCCCCAGCATTTT
j_call: TRBJ2-3; v_call: TRBV6-1; clone_size: NA; d_call: TRBD1; cdr3_aa: CASSDADRGTDTQYF; cdr3_nt: TGTGCCAGCAGTGACGCGGACAGGGGGACAGATACGCAGTATTTT
j_call: TRBJ2-5; v_call: TRBV29-1; clone_size: NA; d_call: TRBD2; cdr3_aa: CSVAGTTQETQYF; cdr3_nt: TGCAGCGTTGCAGGGACTACCCAAGAGACCCAGTACTTC
j_call: TRBJ2-7; v_call: TRBV28; clone_size: NA; d_call: NA; cdr3_aa: CASSFFEQGLYEQYF; cdr3_nt: TGTGCCAGCAGTTTTTTCGAACAGGGTCTCTACGAGCAGTACTTC
j_call: TRBJ1-1; v_call: TRBV6-4; clone_size: NA; d_call: NA; cdr3_aa: CASSWDTDTEAFF; cdr3_nt: TGTGCCAGCAGCTGGGACACCGACACTGAAGCTTTCTTT
j_call: TRBJ2-1; v_call: TRBV5-1; clone_size: NA; d_call: TRBD2; cdr3_aa: CASSGGGTSGYNEQFF; cdr3_nt: TGCGCCAGCAGCGGGGGAGGGACTAGCGGTTACAATGAGCAGTTCTTC
j_call: TRBJ2-1; v_call: TRBV5-1; clone_size: few; d_call: NA; cdr3_aa: CASSPSGGEQFF; cdr3_nt: TGCGCCAGCAGCCCGAGTGGAGGGGAGCAGTTCTTC
j_call: TRBJ2-3; v_call: TRBV7-3; clone_size: NA; d_call: TRBD2; cdr3_aa: CASSRAGAADTQYF; cdr3_nt: TGTGCCAGCAGCCGAGCGGGAGCGGCAGATACGCAGTATTTT
j_call: TRBJ1-5; v_call: TRBV19; clone_size: NA; d_call: TRBD1; cdr3_aa: CASSIGTGGQPQHF; cdr3_nt: TGTGCCAGTAGTATTGGGACAGGGGGTCAGCCCCAGCATTTT
j_call: TRBJ2-3; v_call: TRBV5-1; clone_size: NA; d_call: NA; cdr3_aa: CASSPPIRGGDTQYF; cdr3_nt: TGCGCCAGCAGCCCCCCGATAAGGGGCGGAGATACGCAGTATTTT
j_call: TRBJ1-1; v_call: TRBV2; clone_size: NA; d_call: NA; cdr3_aa: CASSERAATEAFF; cdr3_nt: TGTGCCAGCAGTGAAAGGGCAGCCACTGAAGCTTTCTTT
j_call: TRBJ2-4; v_call: TRBV9; clone_size: NA; d_call: NA; cdr3_aa: CASARDNGLPPWVQYF; cdr3_nt: TGTGCCAGTGCCCGGGACAACGGTCTTCCCCCTTGGGTTCAGTACTTC
j_call: TRBJ2-7; v_call: TRBV18; clone_size: NA; d_call: TRBD2; cdr3_aa: CASSPRLAGEGEQYF; cdr3_nt: TGTGCCAGCTCACCACGACTAGCGGGAGAGGGTGAGCAGTACTTC
j_call: TRBJ2-7; v_call: TRBV29-1; clone_size: NA; d_call: TRBD1; cdr3_aa: CSAEDRGRSEQYF; cdr3_nt: TGCAGCGCCGAGGACAGGGGGCGCTCCGAGCAGTACTTC
j_call: TRBJ2-1; v_call: TRBV20-1; clone_size: NA; d_call: NA; cdr3_aa: CPPGGWAEQFF; cdr3_nt: TGCCCCCCCGGGGGTTGGGCTGAGCAGTTCTTC
j_call: TRBJ1-2; v_call: TRBV7-8; clone_size: many; d_call: TRBD1; cdr3_aa: CASSLVGQGDGYTF; cdr3_nt: TGTGCCAGCAGCTTAGTAGGACAGGGGGATGGCTACACCTTC
j_call: TRBJ2-1; v_call: TRBV11-2; clone_size: NA; d_call: NA; cdr3_aa: CASSFSDYNEQFF; cdr3_nt: TGTGCCAGCAGCTTTTCAGACTACAATGAGCAGTTCTTC
j_call: TRBJ1-1; v_call: TRBV7-2; clone_size: once; d_call: NA; cdr3_aa: CASSLGRGGFGAFF; cdr3_nt: TGTGCCAGCAGCTTAGGGAGGGGGGGCTTTGGAGCTTTCTTT
j_call: TRBJ2-1; v_call: TRBV2; clone_size: few; d_call: TRBD1; cdr3_aa: CASSGPGQGSYNEQFF; cdr3_nt: TGTGCCAGCAGTGGCCCGGGACAGGGCTCCTACAATGAGCAGTTCTTC
j_call: TRBJ2-5; v_call: TRBV7-9; clone_size: NA; d_call: NA; cdr3_aa: CASSPVGSQETQYF; cdr3_nt: TGTGCCAGCAGCCCCGTTGGGTCTCAAGAGACCCAGTACTTC
j_call: TRBJ2-7; v_call: TRBV6-6; clone_size: NA; d_call: TRBD2; cdr3_aa: CASRPGLSSYEQYF; cdr3_nt: TGTGCCAGCAGACCGGGACTATCCTCCTACGAGCAGTACTTC
j_call: TRBJ2-7; v_call: TRBV7-8; clone_size: NA; d_call: NA; cdr3_aa: CASSLESGAFYEQYF; cdr3_nt: TGTGCCAGCAGCTTAGAGTCAGGGGCATTCTACGAGCAGTACTTC
j_call: TRBJ1-1; v_call: TRBV2; clone_size: few; d_call: NA; cdr3_aa: CASTKQQAPIEAFF; cdr3_nt: TGTGCCAGCACCAAACAACAGGCCCCCATTGAAGCTTTCTTT
j_call: TRBJ2-3; v_call: TRBV5-1; clone_size: NA; d_call: TRBD2; cdr3_aa: CASSQGLGPDTQYF; cdr3_nt: TGCGCCAGCAGCCAGGGACTAGGCCCAGATACGCAGTATTTT
j_call: TRBJ1-2; v_call: TRBV6-1; clone_size: many; d_call: TRBD1; cdr3_aa: CATAEGDRPSYGYTF; cdr3_nt: TGTGCCACCGCCGAGGGGGACAGGCCTAGTTATGGCTACACCTTC
j_call: TRBJ1-5; v_call: TRBV6-6; clone_size: NA; d_call: NA; cdr3_aa: CASTSGNQPQHF; cdr3_nt: TGTGCCAGCACCTCAGGGAATCAGCCCCAGCATTTT
j_call: TRBJ1-5; v_call: TRBV19; clone_size: NA; d_call: NA; cdr3_aa: CASSIDPLDSIQPQHF; cdr3_nt: TGTGCCAGTAGTATAGACCCTCTAGACAGTATTCAGCCCCAGCATTTT
j_call: TRBJ1-1; v_call: TRBV19; clone_size: NA; d_call: NA; cdr3_aa: CASSIDARTAEAFF; cdr3_nt: TGTGCCAGTAGTATAGATGCTCGGACCGCTGAAGCTTTCTTT
j_call: TRBJ2-3; v_call: TRBV27; clone_size: NA; d_call: NA; cdr3_aa: CASSLRGLGNTQYF; cdr3_nt: TGTGCCAGCAGTCTACGGGGCCTAGGAAATACGCAGTATTTT
j_call: TRBJ2-3; v_call: TRBV13; clone_size: NA; d_call: NA; cdr3_aa: CASSPLGTDTQYF; cdr3_nt: TGTGCCAGCAGCCCCCTTGGCACAGATACGCAGTATTTT
j_call: TRBJ1-3; v_call: TRBV7-6; clone_size: NA; d_call: NA; cdr3_aa: CASSLASGHISGNTIYF; cdr3_nt: TGTGCCAGCAGCTTAGCTTCGGGACATATCTCTGGAAACACCATATATTTT
j_call: TRBJ2-1; v_call: TRBV11-2; clone_size: NA; d_call: TRBD2; cdr3_aa: CASSLTGLAGGYNEQFF; cdr3_nt: TGTGCCAGCAGCTTAACGGGGCTAGCGGGAGGGTACAATGAGCAGTTCTTC
j_call: TRBJ2-1; v_call: TRBV10-1; clone_size: NA; d_call: TRBD2; cdr3_aa: CASSDLAGGSYNEQFF; cdr3_nt: TGCGCCAGCAGTGATCTAGCGGGAGGGTCCTACAATGAGCAGTTCTTC
j_call: TRBJ2-1; v_call: TRBV10-3; clone_size: NA; d_call: TRBD2; cdr3_aa: CAISDLGGRARGYNEQFF; cdr3_nt: TGTGCCATCAGTGACCTCGGGGGGAGGGCCCGGGGATACAATGAGCAGTTCTTC
j_call: TRBJ1-1; v_call: TRBV7-6; clone_size: NA; d_call: NA; cdr3_aa: CASSLRQANTEAFF; cdr3_nt: TGTGCCAGCAGCTTAAGACAGGCGAACACTGAAGCTTTCTTT
j_call: TRBJ1-5; v_call: TRBV6-1; clone_size: NA; d_call: NA; cdr3_aa: CASRLGGPNQPQHF; cdr3_nt: TGTGCCAGCAGGTTGGGGGGCCCCAATCAGCCCCAGCATTTT
j_call: TRBJ2-3; v_call: TRBV7-6; clone_size: NA; d_call: NA; cdr3_aa: CASSLAFSRRDANPGADTQYF; cdr3_nt: TGTGCCAGCAGCTTAGCCTTCAGTAGGAGGGACGCGAATCCGGGGGCAGATACGCAGTATTTT
j_call: TRBJ2-5; v_call: TRBV11-2; clone_size: NA; d_call: NA; cdr3_aa: CASSLDRGRETQYF; cdr3_nt: TGTGCCAGCAGCTTAGATCGGGGGCGAGAGACCCAGTACTTC
j_call: TRBJ1-5; v_call: TRBV19; clone_size: NA; d_call: NA; cdr3_aa: CASNPGARNGQPQHF; cdr3_nt: TGTGCCAGTAACCCAGGGGCCAGGAATGGTCAGCCCCAGCATTTT
j_call: TRBJ1-1; v_call: TRBV27; clone_size: NA; d_call: NA; cdr3_aa: CASSPWTDSDMNTEAFF; cdr3_nt: TGTGCCAGCAGTCCCTGGACGGACAGCGACATGAACACTGAAGCTTTCTTT
j_call: TRBJ2-7; v_call: TRBV7-2; clone_size: once; d_call: TRBD2; cdr3_aa: CASSPSGSGGTKQYF; cdr3_nt: TGTGCCAGCAGTCCCTCGGGTAGCGGGGGTACGAAGCAGTACTTC
j_call: TRBJ2-7; v_call: TRBV7-3; clone_size: NA; d_call: NA; cdr3_aa: CASSPQGGDYEQYF; cdr3_nt: TGTGCCAGCAGCCCCCAGGGGGGGGACTACGAGCAGTACTTC
j_call: TRBJ2-7; v_call: TRBV11-2; clone_size: NA; d_call: NA; cdr3_aa: CASSLVTATWSSYEQYF; cdr3_nt: TGTGCCAGCAGCTTAGTAACAGCTACGTGGAGCTCCTACGAGCAGTACTTC
j_call: TRBJ1-2; v_call: TRBV5-4; clone_size: NA; d_call: TRBD1; cdr3_aa: CASSLTTGGLPVGGYTF; cdr3_nt: TGTGCCAGCAGCTTGACGACAGGGGGCCTACCCGTGGGTGGCTACACCTTC
j_call: TRBJ2-1; v_call: TRBV7-2; clone_size: NA; d_call: NA; cdr3_aa: CASSFVADTNEQFF; cdr3_nt: TGTGCCAGCAGCTTCGTAGCGGATACGAATGAGCAGTTCTTC
j_call: TRBJ1-2; v_call: TRBV7-2; clone_size: NA; d_call: NA; cdr3_aa: CASSLVTGVNYGYTF; cdr3_nt: TGTGCCAGCAGCTTAGTAACGGGAGTTAACTATGGCTACACCTTC
j_call: TRBJ1-5; v_call: TRBV19; clone_size: NA; d_call: NA; cdr3_aa: CASSASGSQPQHF; cdr3_nt: TGTGCCAGTAGTGCTTCGGGGAGTCAGCCCCAGCATTTT
j_call: TRBJ2-2; v_call: TRBV27; clone_size: once; d_call: NA; cdr3_aa: CSSSLRPAGVGAGELFF; cdr3_nt: TGTTCCAGCAGTTTAAGACCCGCGGGTGTTGGGGCCGGGGAGCTGTTTTTT